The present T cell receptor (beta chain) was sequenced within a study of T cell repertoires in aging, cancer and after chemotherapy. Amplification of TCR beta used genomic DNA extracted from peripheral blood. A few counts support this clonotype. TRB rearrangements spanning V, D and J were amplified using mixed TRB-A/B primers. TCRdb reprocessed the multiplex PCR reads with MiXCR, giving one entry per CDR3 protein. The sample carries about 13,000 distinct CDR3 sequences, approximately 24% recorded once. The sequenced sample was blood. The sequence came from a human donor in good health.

The CDR3 region has the DNA TGCAGTGCTACCCAGACTAGCGGGGGAGATACGCAGTATTTT. Protein sequence: CSATQTSGGDTQYF. V is TRBV20-1 and J is TRBJ2-3; 12 bases match TRBD2. Germline loops: CDR1 DFQATT, CDR2 SNEGSKA (reference sequence). CDR3 length: 14 residues. The V segment lost 4 bases and the J segment 5 bases; nucleotides outside the gene matches: 4.